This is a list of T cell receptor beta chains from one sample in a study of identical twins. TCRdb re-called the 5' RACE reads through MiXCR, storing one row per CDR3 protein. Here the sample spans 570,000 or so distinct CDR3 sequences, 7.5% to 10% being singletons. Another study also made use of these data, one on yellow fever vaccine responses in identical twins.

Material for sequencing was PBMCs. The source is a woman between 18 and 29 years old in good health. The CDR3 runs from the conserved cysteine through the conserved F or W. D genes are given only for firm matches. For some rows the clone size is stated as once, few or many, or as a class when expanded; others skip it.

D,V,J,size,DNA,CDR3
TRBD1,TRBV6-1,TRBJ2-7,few,TGTGCCAGCAGTACGGGACAGGGGGCGTATTGGCAGTACTTC,CASSTGQGAYWQYF
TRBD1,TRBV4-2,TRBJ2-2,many,TGTGCCAGCAGCCAAATTGGGACAGGGGACGGCACCGGGGAGCTGTTTTTT,CASSQIGTGDGTGELFF
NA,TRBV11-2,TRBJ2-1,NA,TGTGCCAGCAGGCGGGAATACAATGAGCAGTTCTTC,CASRREYNEQFF
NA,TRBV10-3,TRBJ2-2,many,TGTGCCATCAGTTTTTCACTCGCGAACACCGGGGAGCTGTTTTTT,CAISFSLANTGELFF
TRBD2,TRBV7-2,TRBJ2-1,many,TGTGCCAGCAGCGTGGGACTAGCGGGAGGCGGTGAGCAGTTCTTC,CASSVGLAGGGEQFF
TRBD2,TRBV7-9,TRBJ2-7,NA,TGTGCCAGCAGCGGTAGCGGGGCCCCAACCTACGAGCAGTACTTC,CASSGSGAPTYEQYF
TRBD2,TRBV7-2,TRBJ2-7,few,TGTGCCAGCAGCCCGAAGGGAGCGGGATCTTACTCCTACGAGCAGTACTTC,CASSPKGAGSYSYEQYF
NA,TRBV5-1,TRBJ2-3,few,TGCGCCAGCAGCGTGACTCCCGCCACAGATACGCAGTATTTT,CASSVTPATDTQYF
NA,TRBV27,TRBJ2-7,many,TGTGCCAGCAGTCCCATCTGGGGGTCCTACGAGCAGTACTTC,CASSPIWGSYEQYF
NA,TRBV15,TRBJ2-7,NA,TGTGCCACCAGCAGAGAAAGACTTTACGAGCAGTACTTC,CATSRERLYEQYF
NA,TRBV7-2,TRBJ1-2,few,TGTGCCAGCAGCTCCGAGACGGGGGTTTATGGCTACACCTTC,CASSSETGVYGYTF
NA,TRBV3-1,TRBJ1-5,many,TGTGCCAGCAGCCAAGATGGCGCGAGGAGCAATCAGCCCCAGCATTTT,CASSQDGARSNQPQHF
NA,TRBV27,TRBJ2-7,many,TGTGCCAGCAGTTCATCACCGATATTAGTGGCGAACGAGCAGTACTTC,CASSSSPILVANEQYF
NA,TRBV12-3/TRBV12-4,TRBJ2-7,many,TGTGCCAGCAGTTTATCGTCCGGCAGCTCCTACGAGCAGTACTTC,CASSLSSGSSYEQYF
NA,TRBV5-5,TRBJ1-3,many,TGTGCCAGCAGCACTGCCCCGTACTCTGGAAACACCATATATTTT,CASSTAPYSGNTIYF
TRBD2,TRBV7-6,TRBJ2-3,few,TGTGCCAGCAGCTCCCTAGCGGGACGGGCAGATACGCAGTATTTT,CASSSLAGRADTQYF
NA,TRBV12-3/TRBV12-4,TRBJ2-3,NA,TGTGCCAGCATCACCCTTAGCGTGCCAAGGGATACGCAGTATTTT,CASITLSVPRDTQYF
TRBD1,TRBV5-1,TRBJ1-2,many,TGCGCCAGCAGCGCCGCAGGGGGCAGCTCCCCCCCTCGCTACTATGGCTACACCTTC,CASSAAGGSSPPRYYGYTF